This record covers a single T cell receptor beta chain. The antigen is unknown. TCRdb's table, derived via immunoSEQ multiplex PCR, lists solely in-frame clones and lacks some. The data contain 73,000 or so clones, about nine tenths of them singletons. The sample is drawn from a study of T cell responses to AZD1222 COVID-19 vaccine. Looking at the study overall: Pooled together were second doses at about 4 or about 12 weeks.

Notes on the study in general: Reports indicate that nearly half of spike-specific TCRs are directed at unmutated variant regions. Seropositivity was recorded at baseline in only a handful of AZD1222 recipients. White British donors predominated, females outnumbered males, and clonal diversity was possibly underestimated.

The CDR3 loop spans 13 amino acids. Germline loops: CDR1 SGHDT, CDR2 YYEEEE. Trimming took 4 bases from V and 0 from J, leaving 7 bases between them. The TCR was taken from an adult in good health. V is TRBV5-6 and J is TRBJ1-1; no clear D. The specimen comprised peripheral blood, sampled on day 0 of AZD1222 vaccination. The CDR3 DNA follows: TGTGCCAGCAGCCCCCAAATGAACACTGAAGCTTTCTTT. Protein: CASSPQMNTEAFF.